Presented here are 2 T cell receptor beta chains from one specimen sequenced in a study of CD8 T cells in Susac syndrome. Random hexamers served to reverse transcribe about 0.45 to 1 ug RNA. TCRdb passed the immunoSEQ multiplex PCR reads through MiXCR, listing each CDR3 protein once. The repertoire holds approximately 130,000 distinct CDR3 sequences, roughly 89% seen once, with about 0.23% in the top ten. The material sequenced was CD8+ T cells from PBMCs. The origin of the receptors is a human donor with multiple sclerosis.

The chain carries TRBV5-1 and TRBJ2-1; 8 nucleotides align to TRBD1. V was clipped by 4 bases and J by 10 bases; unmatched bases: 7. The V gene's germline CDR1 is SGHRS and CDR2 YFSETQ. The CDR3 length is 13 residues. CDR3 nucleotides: TGCGCCAGCAGCCGCCAGACAGGGGACGAGCAGTTCTTC. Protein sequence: CASSRQTGDEQFF.

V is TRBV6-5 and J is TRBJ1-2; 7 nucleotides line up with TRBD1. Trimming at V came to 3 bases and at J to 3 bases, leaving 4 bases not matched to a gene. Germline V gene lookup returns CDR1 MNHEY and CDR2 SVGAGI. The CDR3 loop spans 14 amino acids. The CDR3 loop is CASSYKGTDYGYTF. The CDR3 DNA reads TGTGCCAGCAGTTATAAGGGGACAGACTATGGCTACACCTTC.